A selection of T cell receptor beta chains follows, all from one sample in a study of T cell changes during pregnancy in multiple sclerosis. Clones were read by immunoSEQ multiplex PCR, and TCRdb kept only the in-frame ones, dropping some. The data contain about 48,000 clones, 90% to 95% of them singletons. The material sequenced was CD4+ T cells from peripheral blood mononuclear cells, taken in the first trimester of pregnancy. These receptors originate from a female donor with multiple sclerosis, enrolled in a pregnancy study. CDR3s include the opening cysteine and the closing phenylalanine or tryptophan. A D gene is named only where the DNA matches it firmly.

j_call | d_call | v_call | cdr3_nt | cdr3_aa
TRBJ2-6 | - | TRBV7-3 | TGTGCCAGCAGGGTTAGTGGGGCCAACGTCCTGACTTTC | CASRVSGANVLTF
TRBJ2-2 | - | TRBV18 | TGTGCCAGCTCACCCTCCGCCGCGACAGGTGCGAACACCGGGGAGCTGTTTTTT | CASSPSAATGANTGELFF
TRBJ2-5 | TRBD2 | TRBV11-1 | TGTGCCAGCAGCTTATCCTTAGCGGGGGGGAACCAAGAGACCCAGTACTTC | CASSLSLAGGNQETQYF
TRBJ2-1 | TRBD2 | TRBV5-1 | TGCGCCAGCAGCGGGACACTAGCGGGGTTTTCTGTTAATGAGCAGTTCTTC | CASSGTLAGFSVNEQFF
TRBJ2-3 | - | TRBV7-3 | TGTGCCAGCAGCCCTAAAGGCGGGTCCCCAGATACGCAGTATTTT | CASSPKGGSPDTQYF
TRBJ1-6 | TRBD1 | TRBV9 | TGTGCCAGCAGCGCCAGACAGGGCTCGAACTCACCCCTCCACTTT | CASSARQGSNSPLHF
TRBJ2-7 | TRBD1 | TRBV6-1 | TGTGCCAGCAGTAAACCGGGACAGGGGTCCTACGAGCAGTACTTC | CASSKPGQGSYEQYF
TRBJ2-5 | TRBD2 | TRBV30 | TGTGCCTGGAGTGTCGGGACTAGCGGGGCCTCCGGGGAGACCCAGTACTTC | CAWSVGTSGASGETQYF
TRBJ1-2 | - | TRBV15 | TGTGCCACCAGCAGAGATATGGGCAGGGCGGCCTATGGCTACACCTTC | CATSRDMGRAAYGYTF
TRBJ2-7 | - | TRBV6-1 | TGTGCCAGCAGTTTGAGGGTCGAGCAGTACTTC | CASSLRVEQYF
TRBJ1-1 | - | TRBV10-3 | TGTGCCACCCGGACACCGGGTTATACTGAAGCTTTCTTT | CATRTPGYTEAFF
TRBJ1-1 | TRBD1 | TRBV30 | TGTGCCTGGAGGCGACAGGGCCTCACTGAAGCTTTCTTT | CAWRRQGLTEAFF
TRBJ2-3 | TRBD2 | TRBV5-3 | TGTGCCAGAAGCCCGGGACTAGCGGGGGGAGTATATGTGACAGATACGCAGTATTTT | CARSPGLAGGVYVTDTQYF
TRBJ2-7 | - | TRBV6-1 | TGTGCCAGCAGTGGTCGACAGGCGTCCTACGAGCAGTACTTC | CASSGRQASYEQYF
TRBJ1-1 | - | TRBV20-1 | TGCAGTGCTAGCCCAGGGTCTGAAGCTTTCTTT | CSASPGSEAFF
TRBJ1-5 | TRBD1 | TRBV6-1 | TGTGCCAGCAGTGGGACAGGGGGCCGGACAAATCAGCCCCAGCATTTT | CASSGTGGRTNQPQHF
TRBJ2-3 | TRBD2 | TRBV5-1 | TGCGCCAGCAGCCCCGGACTAGCCTCAGGAGGGGGTACGCAGTATTTT | CASSPGLASGGGTQYF
TRBJ1-3 | - | TRBV6-1 | TGTGCCAGCAGTCGGGTCGACGGAAACACCATATATTTT | CASSRVDGNTIYF
TRBJ2-7 | - | TRBV29-1 | TGCAGCGTTACTTATTCTTACAGGAGCTCCTACGAGCAGTACTTC | CSVTYSYRSSYEQYF
TRBJ1-2 | TRBD1 | TRBV30 | TGTGCCTGGAGTATAAGATTCCGGACAGGGTGGGATGGCTACACCTTC | CAWSIRFRTGWDGYTF
TRBJ2-1 | TRBD2 | TRBV15 | TGTGCCACCAGCGGAAGCCTGACTAGCGGGGGGAAAAGCTCCTACAATGAGCAGTTCTTC | CATSGSLTSGGKSSYNEQFF
TRBJ1-1 | - | TRBV6-1 | TGTGCCAGCAGTGTTGGGCCATCGAACACTGAAGCTTTCTTT | CASSVGPSNTEAFF
TRBJ2-4 | - | TRBV10-3 | TGTGCCATCAGTGAATTAGATCTCCGGGGATCCAAAAACATTCAGTACTTC | CAISELDLRGSKNIQYF
TRBJ1-1 | - | TRBV10-2 | TGCGCCAGCAGTGATTTTGGGGCGACTGAAGCTTTCTTT | CASSDFGATEAFF
TRBJ1-4 | - | TRBV5-5 | TGTGCCAGCAGCCCTAGGCATGAAAAACTGTTTTTT | CASSPRHEKLFF
TRBJ1-5 | TRBD1 | TRBV7-8 | TGTGCCAGCAGCCAAGGACAGGTGGGAAATCAGCCCCAGCATTTT | CASSQGQVGNQPQHF
TRBJ2-5 | - | TRBV19 | TGTGCCAGTAGTATAGCACCCGCGGACTATAAAGAGACCCAGTACTTC | CASSIAPADYKETQYF
TRBJ1-1 | TRBD1 | TRBV28 | TGTGCCAGCAGTTTACGAGGCAGGGGGGACACTGAAGCTTTCTTT | CASSLRGRGDTEAFF
TRBJ2-7 | TRBD1 | TRBV5-6 | TGTGCCAGCAGCTTGGTTGACAGGGTGGGAGAGCAGTACTTC | CASSLVDRVGEQYF
TRBJ1-1 | - | TRBV5-1 | TGCGCCAGCAGCGGCGGCGGGGTGGCAAGGACTGAAGCTTTCTTT | CASSGGGVARTEAFF
TRBJ2-5 | - | TRBV6-5 | TGTGCCAGCAGTTCCTCTTTGCGGCAGGAGACCCAGTACTTC | CASSSSLRQETQYF
TRBJ1-1 | - | TRBV5-4 | TGTGCCAGCAGCTTATCCATCCGGACGGTAAGATGGGGCACTGAAGTTTTCTTT | CASSLSIRTVRWGTEVFF
TRBJ1-1 | TRBD1 | TRBV7-2 | TGTGCCAGCAGCTTAGCGACAGGGGCTTACACTGAAGCTTTCTTT | CASSLATGAYTEAFF
TRBJ1-4 | TRBD1 | TRBV7-2 | TGTGCCAGCAGCTTATTTTGGGGACAGGGGAGGGAAAAACTGTTTTTT | CASSLFWGQGREKLFF
TRBJ2-2 | - | TRBV9 | TGTGCCAGCAGCCCCTATATGGGAGCCGGGGAGCTGTTTTTT | CASSPYMGAGELFF
TRBJ1-2 | TRBD1 | TRBV6-6 | TGTGCCAGCAGACCCCCCGGGACAGCCCACTATGGCTACACCTTC | CASRPPGTAHYGYTF